A single sample gave rise to the 6 T cell receptor beta chains below, sequenced in a study of T cell responses to AZD1222 COVID-19 vaccine. The data were produced by immunoSEQ multiplex PCR, yet TCRdb's version contains in-frame clones alone and is incomplete. Of 100,000 to 150,000 clones listed, around 89% are singletons. The specimen was peripheral blood, collected on day 0 of AZD1222 vaccination. These receptor sequences come from an adult in good health.

The rearrangement joins TRBV14 to TRBJ1-1; a possible D gene is TRBD1 (6 bases). The germline CDR1 and CDR2 sequences are SGHDN and FVKESK. V was clipped by 2 bases and J by 0 bases, with 7 bases between them. The CDR3 is 14 amino acids. The CDR3 DNA reads as TGTGCCAGCAGCCAACGACAGGTGAACACTGAAGCTTTCTTT. This codes for CASSQRQVNTEAFF.

This clone has just a few counts. The chain employs TRBV5-4 and TRBJ1-2; D may be TRBD1 (6 bases). CDR1 is SGHNT and CDR2 is YYREEE in the germline V gene (reference sequence). The CDR3 is made up of 14 amino acids. Trimming stripped 3 bases from V and 4 bases from J, with 13 bases between. CDR3 nucleotides: TGTGCCAGCAGCTCAAGGGACAACCGCTATGGCTACACCTTC. Protein: CASSSRDNRYGYTF. The entire variable domain, with the rest obtained from reference TRBV5-4 and TRBJ1-2, is as follows: ETGVTQSPTHLIKTRGQQVTLRCSSQSGHNTVSWYQQALGQGPQFIFQYYREEENGRGNFPPRFSGLQFPNYSSELNVNALELDDSALYLCASSSRDNRYGYTFGSGTRLTVV.

The chain employs TRBV7-9 and TRBJ2-7, with 9 nucleotides matching TRBD2. The ends lost 11 bases at V and 0 bases at J; junction bases unmatched: 11. Germline V gene data show CDR1 as SEHNR and CDR2 as FQNEAQ (reference sequence). The CDR3 contains 15 residues. This CDR3 reads CAGASLSGSSYEQYF. CDR3 bases: TGTGCCGGAGCCTCCCTTAGCGGGAGCTCCTACGAGCAGTACTTC.

This clone was counted a few times. The chain combines TRBV11-2 with TRBJ1-3; D not certain. The CDR3 extends over 15 amino acids. V lost 5 bases to trimming and J lost 0 bases, with 11 bases between them. Germline CDR1 and CDR2: SGHAT and FQNNGV. In nucleotides, the CDR3 is TGTGCCAGCAGCCCTGCGCGTTACTCTGGAAACACCATATATTTT. Translated: CASSPARYSGNTIYF.

The V and J genes are TRBV6-4 and TRBJ1-5; unclear D gene. V shed 6 bases and J shed 0 bases, with 15 bases lying between them. CDR3 length: 16 residues. Germline lookup yields CDR1 MRHNA and CDR2 SNTAGT. The CDR3 nucleotides are TGTGCCAGCAGCCGCGGACGGTATTATAGCAATCAGCCCCAGCATTTT. It codes for CASSRGRYYSNQPQHF.

The chain uses TRBV11-3 and TRBJ2-7, with D perhaps matching TRBD2 (6 bases). This CDR3 has 17 amino acids. Looked up from germline, CDR1 is SGHNT and CDR2 is YENEEA. The V end was cut by 0 bases, the J end by 3 bases, with 18 bases between. Here the CDR3 reads CASSLDPQRASFYEQYF. Written as DNA, the CDR3 is TGTGCCAGCAGCTTAGATCCCCAGCGGGCAAGCTTCTACGAGCAGTACTTC.